This T cell receptor (beta chain) was documented in a study of healthy donors' naive CD4 and CD8 T cells. Regarding the study as a whole: A reported CD4+/CD8+ bias affected most V and J genes in naive cells. Negatively charged CDR3s marked CD8+ lineage; positively charged CDR3s marked CD4+ lineage. Possible naive T cell homeostatic proliferation bias remained unaddressed.

Starting from about 0.55 ug of total RNA, TCR libraries were made with linear amplification. TCRdb recomputed calls from the reads with MiXCR, one row per CDR3 protein. The table includes 150,000 to 200,000 distinct CDR3 sequences, about 74% detected once. Naive CD4+ cells were sorted as CD4+CD8-CD45RO-CD45RA+; naive CD8+ as CD8+CD4-CD45RA+CD27bright. Per germline, CDR1 LGHNT and CDR2 FRNRAP. The V gene lost 1 base and the J gene lost 4 bases, with 5 bases spanning the gap. The CDR3 runs 13 residues. Of note for this clonotype: Its antigen is unidentified.

The chain has TRBV12-5 and TRBJ1-5; D unresolved. Specimen: naive CD4+ and CD8+ T cells sorted from blood, pooled from several donors. This TCR was recovered from a pool of human donors in good health; the sample pools cells from several healthy donors. CDR3: CASGLAKNQPQHF. The CDR3 DNA reads as TGTGCTAGTGGTTTGGCAAAGAATCAGCCCCAGCATTTT.